The 10 T cell receptor beta chains below all came from one sample that was sequenced in a study of CD8 T cells in Susac syndrome. Random hexamers served to reverse transcribe roughly 0.45 to 1 ug RNA. One entry per CDR3 protein results from TCRdb running MiXCR on the immunoSEQ multiplex PCR reads. The table includes fewer than 350,000 distinct CDR3 sequences, approximately 89% detected once. The sample was CD8+ T cells from PBMCs. The receptors were gathered from a human donor with multiple sclerosis.

The chain has TRBV14 and TRBJ1-1; a possible D gene is TRBD1 (5 bases). Trimming left V 3 bases short and J 7 bases short, with 12 bases between. This CDR3 has 13 amino acids. The germline V gene encodes CDR1 SGHDN and CDR2 FVKESK. CDR3 loop: CASSQGGGVEAFF. Written as DNA, the CDR3 is TGTGCCAGCAGCCAGGGCGGGGGGGTTGAAGCTTTCTTT.

The V call is TRBV4-2, the J call TRBJ1-5; 8 nucleotides line up with TRBD1. The CDR3 is made up of 20 amino acids. The germline V gene encodes CDR1 LGHNA and CDR2 YNFKEQ. V shed 0 bases and J 0 bases; nucleotides not matched to a gene: 13. The CDR3 region is CASSQDMGRGPEYSNQPQHF. CDR3 DNA: TGTGCCAGCAGCCAAGATATGGGCAGGGGGCCCGAATATAGCAATCAGCCCCAGCATTTT.

In regard to this clonotype: A read error may produce the germline difference seen at one junction end. The CDR3 nucleotides read TGTGCTAGCAGTCCAGGGTGGACAGGGGGCTCTTTTGGCTATGGCTACACCTTC. This codes for CASSPGWTGGSFGYGYTF. The rearrangement uses TRBV7-7 and TRBJ1-2; 11 nucleotides agree with TRBD1. The germline V gene encodes CDR1 SSHAT and CDR2 FNYEAQ (reference sequence). The length of the CDR3 is 18 residues.

This clonotype came up once. V usage is TRBV4-1 and J usage is TRBJ2-7, with D possibly being TRBD2 (6 bases). V shed 0 bases and J shed 5 bases, with 14 bases lying between them. The germline CDR1 and CDR2 sequences are MGHRA and YSYEKL. CDR3 length equals 15 residues. This CDR3 reads CASSQEHAGSNEQYF. CDR3 nucleotide sequence: TGCGCCAGCAGCCAAGAACACGCCGGGAGCAACGAGCAGTACTTC.

This chain connects TRBV12-5 to TRBJ2-5, with D unclear. Deletions cut 3 bases from V and 0 bases from J, with 11 bases between. Germline V CDR1 and CDR2: LGHNT, FRNRAP. This CDR3 contains 15 residues. This CDR3 reads CASGFYSVYQETQYF. The DNA of the CDR3 is TGTGCTAGTGGTTTTTACTCCGTGTACCAAGAGACCCAGTACTTC.

The rearrangement joins TRBV20-1 to TRBJ1-5, with 7 bases identical to TRBD1. This CDR3 contains 14 residues. The J segment lost 1 base and the V segment lost 6 bases, leaving 6 bases of the junction unmatched. Per the germline V gene, CDR1 is DFQATT and CDR2 is SNEGSKA (reference sequence). The CDR3 coding sequence is TGCAGTGCGCCAACAGGGGACAGCAATCAGCCCCAGCATTTT. Protein sequence: CSAPTGDSNQPQHF.

This chain links TRBV28 with TRBJ2-2; the D is unclear. This CDR3 spans 15 amino acids. The V and J ends lost 5 bases and 1 base respectively, with 11 bases between them. Germline V gives CDR1 MDHEN, CDR2 SYDVKM. CDR3 region: CASSPLGENTGELFF. CDR3 bases: TGTGCCAGCAGTCCCCTCGGAGAGAACACCGGGGAGCTGTTTTTT.

In this sample, this clonotype turned up once. The rearrangement links TRBV27 to TRBJ2-1, with D tentatively TRBD1 or TRBD2 (5 bases each). This CDR3 is 16 amino acids long. CDR1 MNHEY and CDR2 SMNVEV come from the germline V gene (reference sequence). Trimming shortened V by 3 bases and J by 8 bases, and 20 bases separated the two germline ends. The CDR3 DNA sequence: TGTGCCAGCAGTTTCCGACACGGGACGGTAGGGGATGAGCAGTTCTTC. This sequence encodes CASSFRHGTVGDEQFF.

The table lists this clonotype with a count of one. The chain employs TRBV27 and TRBJ1-5; tentative D call: TRBD1 (5 bases). Trimming removed 6 bases from V and 2 bases from J, with 11 bases in between. The CDR3 runs 14 residues. The germline gives CDR1 MNHEY, CDR2 SMNVEV (reference sequence). The CDR3 here is CASSFVGGNQPQHF. The CDR3 DNA is TGTGCCAGCAGCTTCGTGGGGGGCAATCAGCCCCAGCATTTT.

The rearrangement links TRBV6-5 to TRBJ2-1, with D possibly TRBD1 on 5 matching bases. V lost 5 bases and J lost 0, with 11 bases in between. The CDR3 consists of 15 residues. CDR1 is MNHEY and CDR2 is SVGAGI in the germline V gene. The CDR3 DNA follows: TGTGCCAGCAGTCGGTACAGGAGCTCCTACAATGAGCAGTTCTTC. This translates into CASSRYRSSYNEQFF.